The clone carrying this T cell receptor beta chain was found a few times. Its target is not known. One entry per CDR3 protein, called by TCRdb with MiXCR from the RT-PCR reads. The data hold roughly 570,000 distinct CDR3 sequences, with around 15% observed a single time. This CDR3 spans 16 amino acids. Trimming shortened V by 3 bases and J by 1 base, and 13 bases separated the two germline ends. The data derive from a study of response to subunit inactivated influenza vaccine. General study results and limits: The authors put forward the suggestion that each seasonal influenza vaccination may bring in only a limited number of new T cells.

Specimen: PBMCs from blood, collected 11 to 12 days after vaccination. This clonotype originated in a man aged 50 to 60 who received an inactivated influenza vaccine. J is TRBJ1-5 and V is TRBV12-3 or TRBV12-4; possibly TRBD1 for D (6 bases). This chain's CDR3 is CASSFSGVGSNQPQHF. The CDR3 region has the DNA TGTGCCAGCAGTTTTTCAGGGGTCGGAAGCAATCAGCCCCAGCATTTT.